This is a list of T cell receptor beta chains from one sample in a study of regulatory T cells in long-lasting Graves disease. TCRdb re-called the multiplex PCR reads through MiXCR, storing one row per CDR3 protein. The table has around 400,000 distinct CDR3 sequences, less than 25% seen once. The sequenced sample was peripheral blood mononuclear cells (PBMCs), obtained when the disease was refractory, from a patient treated with antithyroid drugs. These receptors all come from a female donor with Graves disease. The conserved cysteine and the conserved F or W are not part of the CDR3 here.

v_gene: TRBV19; CDR3aa: ASSGGQGAGELF
v_gene: TRBV12-3/TRBV12-4; CDR3aa: ASSYRNVNEKLF
v_gene: TRBV18; CDR3aa: ASSPLGQQETQY
v_gene: TRBV2; CDR3aa: ARGDRRGAIISPLH
v_gene: TRBV27; CDR3aa: ASSSWGTYEQY
v_gene: TRBV6-2/TRBV6-3; CDR3aa: ASSRQGGNEKLF
v_gene: TRBV28; CDR3aa: ASRASGSREQY
v_gene: TRBV20-1; CDR3aa: SADQGIANYGYT
v_gene: TRBV2; CDR3aa: ASSADRPYNSPLH
v_gene: TRBV7-2; CDR3aa: ASSKGGSAGETQY
v_gene: TRBV2; CDR3aa: ASSDRVAGELF
v_gene: TRBV4-1; CDR3aa: ASSSDRSFNEKLF
v_gene: TRBV16; CDR3aa: ASSQDGKNIQY
v_gene: TRBV5-6; CDR3aa: ASSGQGARIQY
v_gene: TRBV7-2; CDR3aa: ASSFSGPGETQY